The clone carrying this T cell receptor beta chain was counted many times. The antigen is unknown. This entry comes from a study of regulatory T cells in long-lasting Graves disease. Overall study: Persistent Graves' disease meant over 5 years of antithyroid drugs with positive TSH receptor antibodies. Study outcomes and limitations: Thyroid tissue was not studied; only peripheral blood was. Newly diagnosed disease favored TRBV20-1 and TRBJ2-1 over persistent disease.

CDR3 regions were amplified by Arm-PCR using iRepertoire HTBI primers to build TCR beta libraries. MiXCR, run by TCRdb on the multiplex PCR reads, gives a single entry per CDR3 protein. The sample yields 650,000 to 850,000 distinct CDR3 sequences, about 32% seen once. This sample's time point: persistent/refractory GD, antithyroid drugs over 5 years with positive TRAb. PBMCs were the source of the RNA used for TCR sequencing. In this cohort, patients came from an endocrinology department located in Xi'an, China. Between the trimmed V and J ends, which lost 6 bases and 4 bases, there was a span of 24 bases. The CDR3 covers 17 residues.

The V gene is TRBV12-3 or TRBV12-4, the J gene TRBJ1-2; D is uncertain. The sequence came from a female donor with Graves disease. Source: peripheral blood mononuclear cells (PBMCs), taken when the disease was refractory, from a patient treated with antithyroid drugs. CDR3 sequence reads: CASSTRLRAQPTYGYTF. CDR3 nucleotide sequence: TGTGCCAGCAGCACACGACTTCGGGCCCAACCCACCTATGGCTACACCTTC.